A selection of T cell receptor beta chains follows, all from one sample in a study of shared clonotypes between healthy human individuals. Libraries were prepared by immunoSEQ multiplex PCR; TCRdb keeps only in-frame clonotypes and omits some of them. The top ten hold 0.89% of the sample, which has about a million clones, 60% to 85% seen once. Sequenced sample: memory CD4+ T cells from PBMCs. These receptors all come from a man between 18 and 35 years old in good health. Some clones in this sample may be carry-over from other donors' samples. Both conserved end residues are part of each CDR3. Fields, in order: clone size, D gene, J gene, V gene, CDR3 DNA, CDR3 protein. A D gene is named only where the DNA matches it firmly. For some rows the clone size is stated as once, few or many, or as a class when expanded; others skip it.

once	NA	TRBJ1-2	TRBV28	TGTGCCAGCAGCCCTGACAGCTACTTGGGCTACACCTTC	CASSPDSYLGYTF
few	NA	TRBJ2-6	TRBV2	TGTGCCAGCAGGGTAGGCAGAAGCTCTGGGGCCAACGTCCTGACTTTC	CASRVGRSSGANVLTF
NA	NA	TRBJ2-7	TRBV6-4	TGTGCCAGCAGCGCCATAAGGGGCTACGAGCAGTACTTC	CASSAIRGYEQYF
NA	NA	TRBJ1-2	TRBV2	TGTGCCAGCAGTGACGGCAGGGATGGTGGCTACACCTTC	CASSDGRDGGYTF
many	NA	TRBJ2-1	TRBV6-1	TGTGCCAGCAATCCGGGAGAAGCGTACAATGAGCAGTTCTTC	CASNPGEAYNEQFF
NA	NA	TRBJ2-6	TRBV7-2	TGTGCCAGCAGCTTGTGGACGGAGAGCTCTGGGGCCAACGTCCTGACTTTC	CASSLWTESSGANVLTF
NA	NA	TRBJ1-5	TRBV28	TGTGCCAGCAGTTTAAGCGGGGCTTATAGCAATCAGCCCCAGCATTTT	CASSLSGAYSNQPQHF
few	NA	TRBJ1-2	TRBV15	TGTGCCACCAGCGGCCAACAGGGTAACTATGGCTACACCTTC	CATSGQQGNYGYTF
NA	NA	TRBJ1-6	TRBV5-1	TGCGCCAGCAGCTTGGATGGGATGGGTTCACCCCTCCACTTT	CASSLDGMGSPLHF
NA	NA	TRBJ2-1	TRBV5-1	TGCGCCAGCAGCTTGGGCGGTGGAGATGAGCAGTTCTTC	CASSLGGGDEQFF
NA	TRBD2	TRBJ2-7	TRBV7-2	TGTGCCAGCAGCCCCGGGACTAGACGCTCCTACGAGCAGTACTTC	CASSPGTRRSYEQYF
once	NA	TRBJ2-2	TRBV6-1	TGTGCCAGCAGGGGGGAGAGTGAGACCGGGGAGCTGTTTTTT	CASRGESETGELFF
NA	NA	TRBJ2-5	TRBV15	TGTGCCACCAGCAGGAGGGTATCTAGCCGAAGAGCCCAAGAGACCCAGTACTTC	CATSRRVSSRRAQETQYF
NA	NA	TRBJ2-3	TRBV28	TGTGCCAGCAGCAGGCGTTTTGGGGCAGATACGCAGTATTTT	CASSRRFGADTQYF
NA	NA	TRBJ1-4	TRBV6-5	TGTGCCAGCAGTTACGGGCAGGGGCGAGAAAAACTGTTTTTT	CASSYGQGREKLFF
NA	NA	TRBJ2-2	TRBV5-1	TGCGCCAGCAGCTTTGGGGGAGAGGGAACCGGGGAGCTGTTTTTT	CASSFGGEGTGELFF
NA	NA	TRBJ2-5	TRBV28	TGTGCCAGCAAACAGGGCGGTGAGACCCAGTACTTC	CASKQGGETQYF
NA	NA	TRBJ1-1	TRBV25-1	TGTGCCAGCAGTGAATACGGGAACACTGAAGCTTTCTTT	CASSEYGNTEAFF
NA	NA	TRBJ2-6	TRBV5-4	TGTGCCAGCAGCTCCGGGACACAATTCTCTGGGGCCAACGTCCTGACTTTC	CASSSGTQFSGANVLTF
once	NA	TRBJ2-7	TRBV13	TGTGCCAGCAGTCCCCTCCCCGGCCAGGGCGAGCAGTACTTC	CASSPLPGQGEQYF
NA	NA	TRBJ2-1	TRBV18	TGTGCCAGCTCACCAGGGGTTGGGGATGAGCAGTTCTTC	CASSPGVGDEQFF
many	NA	TRBJ1-2	TRBV28	TGTGCCAGCAGTTTAGCAGGGTACTATGGCTACACCTTC	CASSLAGYYGYTF
NA	NA	TRBJ1-2	TRBV28	TGTGCCAGCAGTGCGACTTTGGGGAGGGCCTATGGCTACACCTTC	CASSATLGRAYGYTF
NA	NA	TRBJ1-5	TRBV5-1	TGCGCCAGCAGCGGAGGGACCCCCGGAAACAATCAGCCCCAGCATTTT	CASSGGTPGNNQPQHF
NA	TRBD2	TRBJ2-1	TRBV4-2	TGTGCCAGCAGCCAAGCTGGGGAGGGGAATGAGCAGTTCTTC	CASSQAGEGNEQFF
NA	NA	TRBJ2-3	TRBV7-9	TGTGCCAGCAGCAGTGGAGATGTTGGCACGCAGTATTTT	CASSSGDVGTQYF
NA	NA	TRBJ2-1	TRBV5-1	TGCGCCAGCAGAGCTGACTGGGGTGAGCAGTTCTTC	CASRADWGEQFF
NA	NA	TRBJ1-2	TRBV6-5	TGTGCCAGCAGGGGGTGGGGGATCAATGGCTACACCTTC	CASRGWGINGYTF
NA	NA	TRBJ2-5	TRBV30	TGTGCCTGGAGCGCGAGACCCGGACAGACCCAGTACTTC	CAWSARPGQTQYF
NA	NA	TRBJ2-3	TRBV30	TGTGCCTCCCTATGGGGGAGATCGTACGGCACAGATACGCAGTATTTT	CASLWGRSYGTDTQYF
NA	TRBD2	TRBJ2-1	TRBV6-1	TGTGCCAGCAGTGGGCGACTAGCGGGAGCCTACAATGAGCAGTTCTTC	CASSGRLAGAYNEQFF
few	NA	TRBJ2-5	TRBV29-1	TGCAGCGCCTGGGTAGGGCAAGAGACCCAGTACTTC	CSAWVGQETQYF
NA	TRBD1	TRBJ2-1	TRBV12-5	TGTGCTAGTGGCCGGGGGACAGGGAGATACAATGAGCAGTTCTTC	CASGRGTGRYNEQFF
NA	TRBD2	TRBJ2-1	TRBV5-4	TGTGCCAGCAGCGATCCTACTAGCGGGGGTGAGCAGTTCTTC	CASSDPTSGGEQFF
NA	NA	TRBJ2-7	TRBV5-1	TGCGCCAGCAGCCTCGACCCCGAAGGCGAGCAGTACTTC	CASSLDPEGEQYF
NA	TRBD2	TRBJ2-5	TRBV7-2	TGTGCCAGCAGTCCGGGGGTAGCGGGAGGTGGGGAAGAGACCCAGTACTTC	CASSPGVAGGGEETQYF
NA	TRBD2	TRBJ2-7	TRBV6-5	TGTGCCAGAATAGCGGGAGGGCCGGGGGAGCAGTACTTC	CARIAGGPGEQYF
few	TRBD2	TRBJ2-1	TRBV5-1	TGCGCCAGCAGCTTGACTAGCGGGACTTACAATGAGCAGTTCTTC	CASSLTSGTYNEQFF
NA	NA	TRBJ2-3	TRBV6-6	TGTGCCAGCAGTTACTCGACGGTTAGTGCAGATACGCAGTATTTT	CASSYSTVSADTQYF
NA	NA	TRBJ1-4	TRBV18	TGTGCCAGCTCACAAAATCGGGGCGTCCCAAATGAAAAACTGTTTTTT	CASSQNRGVPNEKLFF
NA	NA	TRBJ2-5	TRBV5-1	TGCGCCAGCAGCTCGGGGTACCAAGAGACCCAGTACTTC	CASSSGYQETQYF
NA	NA	TRBJ2-1	TRBV15	TGTGCCACCAGCAGAGGTGCGGCGGGTTACAATGAGCAGTTCTTC	CATSRGAAGYNEQFF
NA	NA	TRBJ1-1	TRBV27	TGTGCCAGCAGTAGCGGACAGCGGATTACTGAAGCTTTCTTT	CASSSGQRITEAFF
NA	TRBD1	TRBJ1-4	TRBV7-9	TGTGCCAGCAGCTCCCGGGACAGTTTTAATGAAAAACTGTTTTTT	CASSSRDSFNEKLFF
NA	TRBD2	TRBJ2-2	TRBV15	TGTGCCACCAGCAGAGAGAGACTAGCGGTGTACGGGGAGCTGTTTTTT	CATSRERLAVYGELFF
NA	NA	TRBJ2-1	TRBV29-1	TGCAGCGTTTTACTCCCAAGCTCCTACAATGAGCAGTTCTTC	CSVLLPSSYNEQFF
NA	TRBD2	TRBJ2-1	TRBV27	TGTGCCAGCAGCACCAAGAGGGGAGGGCGAAATGAGCAGTTCTTC	CASSTKRGGRNEQFF
NA	TRBD2	TRBJ2-7	TRBV28	TGTGCCAGCAGTCCCTGGACTAGCGGGAGCTTCGAGCAGTACTTC	CASSPWTSGSFEQYF
NA	NA	TRBJ1-5	TRBV28	TGTGCCAGCAGTTTAGGGTCCCATAGCAATCAGCCCCAGCATTTT	CASSLGSHSNQPQHF
NA	NA	TRBJ2-2	TRBV27	TGTGCCAGCAGTTTCGAACTCCCAGGCACCGGGGAGCTGTTTTTT	CASSFELPGTGELFF